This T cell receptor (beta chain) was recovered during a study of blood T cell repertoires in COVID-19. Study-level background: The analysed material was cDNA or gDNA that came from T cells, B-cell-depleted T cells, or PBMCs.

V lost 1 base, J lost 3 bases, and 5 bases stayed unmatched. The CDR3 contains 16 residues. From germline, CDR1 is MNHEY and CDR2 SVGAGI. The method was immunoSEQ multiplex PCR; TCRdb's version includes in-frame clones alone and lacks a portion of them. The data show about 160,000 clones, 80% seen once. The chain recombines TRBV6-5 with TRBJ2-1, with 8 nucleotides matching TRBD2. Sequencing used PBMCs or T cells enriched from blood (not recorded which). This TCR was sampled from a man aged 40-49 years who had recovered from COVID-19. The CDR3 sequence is CASSYWFSGDYNEQFF. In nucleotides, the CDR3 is TGTGCCAGCAGTTACTGGTTTAGCGGGGACTACAATGAGCAGTTCTTC.